The 29 T cell receptor beta chains below come from one sample, sequenced in a study of blood T cell repertoires in COVID-19. The table came from immunoSEQ multiplex PCR; TCRdb's copy has only in-frame clones and leaves some out. The sample has about 130,000 clones; 70% to 90% are singletons. Sequencing input: PBMCs or T cells enriched from blood (not recorded which). The receptors here all came from a woman aged 45-65 years who had recovered from COVID-19.

The chain couples TRBV18 to TRBJ1-1; 7 bases are shared with TRBD1. Germline V gene data show CDR1 as KGHSH and CDR2 as LQKENI. Germline trimming cut 3 bases from V and 7 bases from J; bases unmatched to any gene: 5. The CDR3 is made up of 13 amino acids. In DNA form, the CDR3 reads TGTGCCAGCTCACCCACAGGGGTGGGTGAAGCTTTCTTT. It translates to CASSPTGVGEAFF.

This chain joins TRBV3-1 (or the pseudogene TRBV3-2) and TRBJ2-3; D not resolved. V lost 0 bases and J lost 0, with 10 bases in between. This CDR3 spans 16 amino acids. Germline V gives CDR1 LGHDT, CDR2 YNNKEL (reference sequence). Written as DNA, the CDR3 is TGTGCCAGCAGCCAAGATCTTGTGAGGAGCACAGATACGCAGTATTTT. This encodes CASSQDLVRSTDTQYF.

The chain has TRBV10-3 and TRBJ1-3; possibly TRBD1 for D (5 bases). V was cut by 2 bases and J by 4 bases, with 6 bases left in between. Germline CDR1 and CDR2: ENHRY and SYGVKD. The CDR3 consists of 13 residues. CDR3 in DNA: TGTGCCATCAGTGAGGGACAAGGAAACACCATATATTTT. Translated: CAISEGQGNTIYF.

With regard to this clone: The same CDR3 arises from other DNA sequences in this sample as well. This rearrangement joins TRBV7-2 to TRBJ2-7, with 7 bases matching TRBD2. J was trimmed by 3 bases and V by 5 bases; bases with no gene match: 7. The CDR3 has 14 amino acids. Germline CDR1 SGHTA, CDR2 FQGNSA. The CDR3 sequence: CASSLGGTGYEQYF. The CDR3 bases are TGTGCCAGCAGCCTGGGAGGGACCGGCTACGAGCAGTACTTC.

Turning to this clone: Distinct nucleotide sequences in the sample also encode this CDR3. This chain uses TRBV6-1 with TRBJ1-2; D perhaps matches TRBD1 (5 bases). This CDR3 has 13 amino acids. Germline loops: CDR1 MNHNS, CDR2 SASEGT. Trimming removed 1 base from V and 5 bases from J, with 8 bases in between. The CDR3 bases are TGTGCCAGCAGTGAAGGGGGCAGTTATGGCTACACCTTC. Translation gives CASSEGGSYGYTF.

J is TRBJ2-2 and V is TRBV3-1 (or the pseudogene TRBV3-2); D might be TRBD2 (5 bases). The germline V gene encodes CDR1 LGHDT and CDR2 YNNKEL (reference sequence). Trimming took 1 base from V and 3 from J, leaving 9 bases between them. This CDR3 region has 15 residues. The CDR3 nucleotides are TGTGCCAGCAGCCAAGTAGGAGGATACACCGGGGAGCTGTTTTTT. Its protein product is CASSQVGGYTGELFF.

The gene calls are TRBV18 and TRBJ2-7; the match to TRBD1 covers 7 bases. The germline V gene encodes CDR1 KGHSH and CDR2 LQKENI. Unmatched junction bases numbered 12, after V lost 1 base and J lost 6 bases. CDR3 length equals 16 residues. In DNA, the CDR3 is TGTGCCAGCTCACCACTCGGCGGACAGGTGGGCAGCGAGCAGTACTTC. It specifies CASSPLGGQVGSEQYF.

The V call is TRBV20-1, the J call TRBJ1-1, with a tentative D call TRBD1 (6 bases). Germline loops: CDR1 DFQATT, CDR2 SNEGSKA (reference sequence). The CDR3 is 11 amino acids. In DNA, the CDR3 is TGCAGGGCTGGGGGGGCTACTGAAGCTTTCTTT. Translating it yields CRAGGATEAFF.

The chain is built from TRBV9 and TRBJ2-7, with TRBD1 identical over 7 bases. CDR3 length equals 18 residues. Germline CDR1 SGDLS, CDR2 YYNGEE. J gave up 2 bases and V 0 bases, and 14 bases lay outside the gene matches. This CDR3 reads CASSVAGTEPRLTYEQYF. Here the CDR3 DNA reads TGTGCCAGCAGCGTAGCTGGGACAGAACCCCGATTGACCTACGAGCAGTACTTC.

This clone was recorded once. The chain recombines TRBV14 with TRBJ2-7, with D tentatively TRBD2 (5 bases). Trimming pared 4 bases from V and 6 bases from J, leaving 10 bases between. In germline, CDR1 is SGHDN, CDR2 FVKESK. The CDR3 extends over 12 amino acids. The CDR3 sequence is CASSRYGVEQYF. CDR3 bases: TGTGCCAGCAGCCGATACGGGGTCGAGCAGTACTTC.

V usage is TRBV28 and J usage is TRBJ1-1; 8 bases agree with TRBD1. Trimming cost V 5 bases and J 11 bases; bases outside gene matches: 7. Germline V CDR1 and CDR2: MDHEN, SYDVKM. This CDR3 comprises 12 residues. CDR3 loop: CASSHADRAAFF. In DNA, the CDR3 is TGTGCCAGCAGTCACGCGGACAGGGCGGCTTTCTTT. The full variable domain, rest sourced from reference TRBV28 and TRBJ1-1, is DVKVTQSSRYLVKRTGEKVFLECVQDMDHENMFWYRQDPGLGLRLIYFSYDVKMKEKGDIPEGYSVSREKKERFSLILESASTNQTSMYLCASSHADRAAFFGQGTRLTVV.

This chain uses TRBV5-1 with TRBJ2-7, with D tentatively TRBD1 (6 bases). CDR1 and CDR2 (germline): SGHRS, YFSETQ. V lost 8 bases and J lost 0, with 12 bases in between. The CDR3 has 13 amino acids. The CDR3: CASSGQSSYEQYF. Here the CDR3 DNA reads TGCGCCAGTAGTGGACAGAGCTCCTACGAGCAGTACTTC.

The chain couples TRBV6-2 or TRBV6-3 to TRBJ2-2; D perhaps matches TRBD1 (6 bases). The CDR3 is 15 residues long. The ends were cut back, 2 bases at V and 1 base at J, with 8 bases in the middle. Germline CDR1 MNHEY, CDR2 SVGEGT. The CDR3 coding sequence is TGTGCCAGCAGTTACCCCAGGGGGAACACCGGGGAGCTGTTTTTT. This gives the protein CASSYPRGNTGELFF.

The chain uses TRBV7-9 and TRBJ2-7; possibly TRBD2 for D (6 bases). The V gene lost 1 base and the J gene lost 2 bases, with 12 bases spanning the gap. Germline CDR1 reads SEHNR; CDR2 reads FQNEAQ (reference sequence). The CDR3 has 15 amino acids. The CDR3 reads CASSLGGGRTYEQYF. CDR3 DNA sequence: TGTGCCAGCAGCTTAGGTGGAGGGAGGACCTACGAGCAGTACTTC.

The gene calls are TRBV5-1 and TRBJ2-5; D may be TRBD2 (6 bases). V dropped 4 bases and J dropped 1 base, with 11 bases sitting between them. The V gene's germline CDR1 is SGHRS and CDR2 YFSETQ. This CDR3 spans 14 amino acids. The CDR3 sequence: CASSAPGVQETQYF. The CDR3 DNA is TGCGCCAGCAGCGCCCCGGGGGTCCAAGAGACCCAGTACTTC.

The chain has TRBV2 and TRBJ1-5, with D perhaps matching TRBD1 (6 bases). Trimming removed 4 bases from V and 0 bases from J, with 10 bases in between. The germline CDR1 and CDR2 sequences are SNHLY and FYNNEI. The length of the CDR3 is 15 residues. The CDR3 sequence: CASSVNRVSNQPQHF. The CDR3 DNA follows: TGTGCCAGCAGTGTAAACAGGGTTAGCAATCAGCCCCAGCATTTT.

This clone occurred a few times. V gene TRBV5-1 combines with J gene TRBJ1-3; D not resolved. V lost 0 bases to trimming and J lost 0 bases, with 4 bases between them. The CDR3 extends over 14 amino acids. The germline CDR1 and CDR2 sequences are SGHRS and YFSETQ. In nucleotides, the CDR3 is TGCGCCAGCAGCTTGGCCAGCTCTGGAAACACCATATATTTT. Protein sequence: CASSLASSGNTIYF. Looking up the rest from reference TRBV5-1 and TRBJ1-3 gives the full variable domain: KAGVTQTPRYLIKTRGQQVTLSCSPISGHRSVSWYQQTPGQGLQFLFEYFSETQRNKGNFPGRFSGRQFSNSRSEMNVSTLELGDSALYLCASSLASSGNTIYFGEGSWLTVV.

The chain has TRBV29-1 and TRBJ2-3; a weak D match, TRBD2 (5 bases). Trimming shortened V by 7 bases and J by 1 base, and 18 bases separated the two germline ends. CDR1 is SQVTM, CDR2 ANQGSEA, per germline. The CDR3 consists of 15 residues. The CDR3 DNA reads TGCAGCGCCTCAGTGGCGGGTCGGGGCACAGATACGCAGTATTTT. It yields the protein CSASVAGRGTDTQYF.

J is TRBJ2-3 and V is TRBV13; tentative D call: TRBD1 (8 bases). Germline CDR1 PRHDT, CDR2 FYEKMQ (reference sequence). The germline V and J ends were trimmed by 5 bases and 8 bases, with 26 bases remaining between them. CDR3 size: 17 residues. Written as DNA, the CDR3 is TGTGCCAGCAGCCACCCAAGGGGGGGGACAGGAACGGGTACGCAGTATTTT. It codes for CASSHPRGGTGTGTQYF.

The chain joins TRBV11-2 to TRBJ2-5, with 13 bases identical to TRBD2. Per the germline V gene, CDR1 is SGHAT and CDR2 is FQNNGV. CDR3 length: 19 residues. Trimming at V came to 8 bases and at J to 0 bases, leaving 15 bases not matched to a gene. CDR3: CASGHYRLAGGLYQETQYF. The CDR3 DNA follows: TGTGCCAGCGGACACTACCGACTAGCGGGGGGCTTGTACCAAGAGACCCAGTACTTC.

V is TRBV19 and J is TRBJ2-1; D is ambiguous. This CDR3 spans 16 amino acids. V was cut by 6 bases and J by 2 bases, with 17 bases left in between. The germline gives CDR1 LNHDA, CDR2 SQIVND (reference sequence). In DNA form, the CDR3 reads TGTGCCAGTAGGGCCGGTAGGCTAGTCACCTACAATGAGCAGTTCTTC. Translation gives CASRAGRLVTYNEQFF.

The rearrangement joins TRBV6-6 to TRBJ2-7; TRBD2 matches 7 bases. V trimming: 4 bases; J trimming: 6 bases; junction bases outside the gene matches: 3. The CDR3 consists of 12 residues. CDR1 MNHNY and CDR2 SVGAGI come from the germline V gene (reference sequence). This CDR3 reads CASSSGGGEQYF. CDR3 in DNA: TGTGCCAGCAGTTCTGGGGGGGGCGAGCAGTACTTC.

The rearrangement joins TRBV3-1 (or the pseudogene TRBV3-2) to TRBJ1-4; 9 bases are shared with TRBD1. Germline V gene data show CDR1 as LGHDT and CDR2 as YNNKEL (reference sequence). The V segment lost 3 bases and the J segment 8 bases; nucleotides outside the gene matches: 7. The CDR3 length is 15 residues. DNA of the CDR3: TGTGCCAGCAGCCACGGGACAGGGATTGAGGAAAAACTGTTTTTT. As protein: CASSHGTGIEEKLFF.

The CDR3, as DNA: TGTGCCAGCTCACCACCGTCGGGACAGGGTAACACCGGGGAGCTGTTTTTT. Translated: CASSPPSGQGNTGELFF. This rearrangement joins TRBV18 to TRBJ2-2, with 9 bases matching TRBD1. The CDR3 totals 17 residues. CDR1 is KGHSH and CDR2 is LQKENI in the germline V gene. V lost 0 bases, J lost 2 bases, and 4 bases stayed unmatched.

With respect to this clone: The sample has other DNA sequences that encode this CDR3 too. V usage is TRBV19 and J usage is TRBJ2-7; D perhaps matches TRBD2 (6 bases). This CDR3 spans 12 amino acids. From germline, CDR1 is LNHDA and CDR2 SQIVND (reference sequence). Trimming took off 3 bases at V and 3 bases at J, with 6 bases between the two ends. CDR3 DNA: TGTGCCAGTAGTATGGGGGGCTACGAGCAGTACTTC. This translates into CASSMGGYEQYF.

This clone was found a few times. The chain joins TRBV2 to TRBJ1-5; no clear D. CDR3 length: 13 amino acids. Germline loops: CDR1 SNHLY, CDR2 FYNNEI. V lost 6 bases, J lost 7 bases, and 13 bases lay in between. CDR3 coding DNA: TGTGCCAGCAGCGCCGCTGTTCGGCAGCCCCAGCATTTT. This gives the protein CASSAAVRQPQHF. The full variable domain, with the rest looked up from reference TRBV2 and TRBJ1-5, is EPEVTQTPSHQVTQMGQEVILRCVPISNHLYFYWYRQILGQKVEFLVSFYNNEISEKSEIFDDQFSVERPDGSNFTLKIRSTKLEDSAMYFCASSAAVRQPQHFGDGTRLSIL.

The CDR3 is CASSLLGGDYQPQHF. CDR3 DNA sequence: TGTGCCAGCAGTTTATTGGGGGGAGATTATCAGCCCCAGCATTTT. The chain links TRBV27 to TRBJ1-5; tentatively, D is TRBD1 (5 bases). CDR3 length equals 15 residues. Germline CDR1 MNHEY, CDR2 SMNVEV (reference sequence). Trimming removed 1 base at V and 5 bases at J, with 12 bases between.

V is TRBV5-1 and J is TRBJ2-3; TRBD2 aligns across 13 bases. CDR1 is SGHRS and CDR2 is YFSETQ in the germline V gene. V lost 0 bases to trimming and J lost 9 bases; unmatched junction nucleotides: 10. The length of the CDR3 is 17 residues. The CDR3 region has the DNA TGCGCCAGCAGCTTGGAAGGGACTAGCGGGATTCGTGGGACGCAGTATTTT. This translates into CASSLEGTSGIRGTQYF.

The chain has TRBV7-8 and TRBJ1-5; the match to TRBD1 covers 12 bases. Germline loops: CDR1 SGHVS, CDR2 FQNEAQ. Losses at the gene ends were 4 bases for V and 9 bases for J; bases not matched to a gene: 13. The CDR3 is 17 residues long. The CDR3 DNA reads TGTGCCAGCAGCTCGGCGGGGGACAGGGGGCCTAATGGGCCCCAGCATTTT. It specifies CASSSAGDRGPNGPQHF.